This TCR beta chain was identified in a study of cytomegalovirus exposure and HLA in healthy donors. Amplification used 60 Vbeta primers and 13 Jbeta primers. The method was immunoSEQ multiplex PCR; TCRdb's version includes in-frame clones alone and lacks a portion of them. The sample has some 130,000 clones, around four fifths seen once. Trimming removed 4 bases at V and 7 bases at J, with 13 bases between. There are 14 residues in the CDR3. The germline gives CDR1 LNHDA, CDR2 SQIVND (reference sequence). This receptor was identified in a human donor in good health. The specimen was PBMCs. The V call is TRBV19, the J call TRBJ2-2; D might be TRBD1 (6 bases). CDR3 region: CASSTGTRDGELFF. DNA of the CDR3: TGTGCCAGTAGTACCGGGACAAGAGACGGGGAGCTGTTTTTT.